This T cell receptor (beta chain) is drawn from a study of spatial heterogeneity in lung cancer. The study, taken as a whole, reports: Intratumoral expanded alpha and beta TCR counts were found to track tumor mutation counts.

CDR3 size: 12 residues. V was clipped by 7 bases and J by 7 bases, with 16 bases between them. From germline, CDR1 is SQVTM and CDR2 ANQGSEA. On this clonotype itself: Antigen unknown.

TCR cDNA molecules were tagged individually, and each one carried a unique molecular identifier. TCRdb recomputed calls from the 5' RACE reads with MiXCR, one row per CDR3 protein. Counted here are roughly 7,100 distinct CDR3 sequences, roughly 13% occurring once; the ten biggest clones make up around 8%. Time point specified: sample taken at primary tumor resection. Some 72 TRACERx patients with early, untreated non-small cell lung cancer donated samples. Sequencing used lung tumor tissue, obtained at surgery. The chain has TRBV29-1 and TRBJ1-2; TRBD1 is a possible D gene (6 bases). This receptor was taken from a male donor with early-stage non-small cell lung cancer. The CDR3 loop is CSAGTGAVGYTF. CDR3 nucleotide sequence: TGCAGCGCCGGGACGGGGGCGGTTGGCTACACCTTC.